These 11 T cell receptor beta chains share one sample of origin, sequenced in a study of T-cell reconstitution after alpha-beta-depleted transplantation in children. During its preparation, the TCRbeta library received unique molecular identifiers. TCRdb re-called the PCR reads with MiXCR, one entry per CDR3 protein. Of approximately 200,000 distinct CDR3 sequences listed, 13% to 15% are singletons. Specimen: PBMCs from the stem cell graft donor, collected from the stem cell graft. The receptors derive from a human donor who donated a stem cell graft to a child with acute lymphoblastic leukemia.

Ten or more counts support this clonotype. The chain couples TRBV7-9 to TRBJ1-1; D is unresolved. The CDR3 loop spans 13 amino acids. Per the germline V gene, CDR1 is SEHNR and CDR2 is FQNEAQ (reference sequence). The V gene lost 3 bases and the J gene lost 3 bases, with 8 bases spanning the gap. The CDR3 bases are TGTGCCAGCAGCTTTAGTAGGGACACTGAAGCTTTCTTT. It encodes CASSFSRDTEAFF.

This clonotype was recorded many times. This rearrangement joins TRBV29-1 to TRBJ2-7; a possible D gene is TRBD1 (5 bases). V lost 6 bases and J lost 4, with 13 bases in between. The CDR3 is 12 amino acids. Germline CDR1 is SQVTM and CDR2 is ANQGSEA. CDR3: CSVQGIGYEQYF. The CDR3 DNA sequence: TGCAGCGTGCAGGGTATCGGTTACGAGCAGTACTTC.

This clonotype has ten or more counts. The chain carries TRBV20-1 and TRBJ2-2; 7 bases fit TRBD2. CDR1 is DFQATT, CDR2 SNEGSKA, per germline (reference sequence). V lost 3 bases and J lost 5; bases outside the gene matches: 6. CDR3 length equals 14 residues. CDR3 sequence reads: CSASSGAGTGELFF. The CDR3 DNA reads as TGCAGTGCTAGTTCGGGAGCGGGAACCGGGGAGCTGTTTTTT.

This clonotype was counted a few times. The CDR3 loop is CATLLGGLAGSGANVLTF. DNA of the CDR3: TGTGCCACCTTACTAGGAGGACTAGCGGGTTCTGGGGCCAACGTCCTGACTTTC. V and J are TRBV5-4 and TRBJ2-6, with 11 bases matching TRBD2. Per the germline V gene, CDR1 is SGHNT and CDR2 is YYREEE (reference sequence). J was trimmed by 1 base and V by 9 bases; bases with no gene match: 12. The length of the CDR3 is 18 residues.

The chain couples TRBV7-2 to TRBJ2-1, with 12 bases matching TRBD2. The germline V gene encodes CDR1 SGHTA and CDR2 FQGNSA. This CDR3 has 17 amino acids. The V and J ends lost 2 bases and 2 bases, in that order; junction bases with no gene match: 4. CDR3 loop: CASSLRGLAGAYNEQFF. The CDR3 bases are TGTGCCAGCAGCTTAAGGGGACTAGCGGGCGCCTACAATGAGCAGTTCTTC.

There are many counts of this clonotype. The CDR3 DNA reads as TGCAGTGCTAGAGAAGGACTAGCGGGTCCCACAGATACGCAGTATTTT. This translates into CSAREGLAGPTDTQYF. The chain uses TRBV20-1 and TRBJ2-3, with 11 nucleotides matching TRBD2. The CDR3 loop spans 16 amino acids. Germline V gene data show CDR1 as DFQATT and CDR2 as SNEGSKA (reference sequence). Trimming removed 0 bases from V and 2 bases from J; junction bases left unmatched: 4.

This sequence joins TRBV7-9 and TRBJ1-1; 7 positions agree with TRBD1. Germline CDR1 and CDR2: SEHNR and FQNEAQ (reference sequence). The V segment lost 5 bases and the J segment 1 base; nucleotides outside the gene matches: 10. The CDR3 consists of 16 residues. The chain's CDR3 is CASSPWTGRTNTEAFF. Here the CDR3 DNA reads TGTGCCAGCAGCCCCTGGACAGGACGCACGAACACTGAAGCTTTCTTT.

This clonotype has only a few counts. The rearrangement links TRBV11-2 to TRBJ2-7, with 10 bases matching TRBD1. This CDR3 is built from 14 residues. The ends lost 4 bases at V and 4 bases at J; junction bases unmatched: 4. CDR1 is SGHAT and CDR2 is FQNNGV in the germline V gene. The CDR3: CASSYPDRGYEQYF. The CDR3 bases are TGTGCCAGCAGCTATCCGGACAGGGGGTACGAGCAGTACTTC.

This clonotype was picked up many times. The rearrangement uses TRBV11-3 and TRBJ2-5, with TRBD2 identical over 7 bases. The CDR3 is 13 residues long. V was pared by 8 bases and J by 2 bases, with 5 bases of the junction left unmatched. Germline V lookup: CDR1 SGHNT, CDR2 YENEEA. The CDR3 DNA follows: TGTGCCAGCGCGCGGGAGCGGCAAGAGACCCAGTACTTC. As protein: CASARERQETQYF.

This clonotype was detected many times. The V and J genes are TRBV20-1 and TRBJ2-5; 14 nucleotides line up with TRBD2. With V trimmed by 0 bases and J by 4 bases, 4 bases remained unmatched. Germline CDR1 reads DFQATT; CDR2 reads SNEGSKA (reference sequence). The CDR3 is 16 amino acids. CDR3 residues: CSARDGTSGSGETQYF. In nucleotides, the CDR3 is TGCAGTGCTAGAGATGGGACTAGCGGGAGCGGAGAGACCCAGTACTTC.

This clonotype was found many times. The chain carries TRBV5-1 and TRBJ2-1, with 8 bases aligning to TRBD2. Trimming took 4 bases from V and 0 from J; bases not matched to a gene: 6. Germline lookup yields CDR1 SGHRS and CDR2 YFSETQ. The CDR3 is made up of 16 amino acids. The CDR3 protein is CASSQLAGPSYNEQFF. The CDR3 DNA reads as TGCGCCAGCAGCCAGTTAGCGGGGCCCTCCTACAATGAGCAGTTCTTC.